This paragraph covers one T cell receptor beta chain sequence. What it recognizes is unknown. These data are taken from a study of shared clonotypes between healthy human individuals. Assay execution proceeded at the deep level. The DNA input per sorted-subset replicate PCR was 200 ng, corresponding to roughly 31,000 T cell genomes. Profiled with immunoSEQ multiplex PCR; TCRdb holds only in-frame clones, not every one. The sample holds about 1.4 million clones, roughly 96% seen once. Study conclusions and caveats: Blood was the only sampled material, and tissue repertoires likely differ.

The V and J ends lost 6 bases and 5 bases, in that order; junction bases with no gene match: 8. The germline gives CDR1 MNHEY, CDR2 SMNVEV (reference sequence). The length of the CDR3 is 15 residues. The chain employs TRBV27 and TRBJ1-4, with 8 nucleotides matching TRBD1. What was sequenced was naive CD4+ T cells sorted from blood. Described subset: CD45RA+ positively selected. This TCR was sampled from a man aged 25 to 40 in good health. The CDR3 spells CASRREGQANEKLFF. The CDR3 nucleotides read TGTGCCAGCAGACGGGAGGGACAGGCGAATGAAAAACTGTTTTTT.